The text below deals with one T cell receptor (beta chain). The entry originates in a study of T cells after yellow fever vaccination. A universal primer site and UMIs were added as TCR cDNA was made by 5'RACE template switching. TCRdb re-called the 5' RACE reads through MiXCR, storing one row per CDR3 protein. The data contain some 240,000 distinct CDR3 sequences, about 5.2% of them seen just once; the ten biggest clones take up 2.5% to 4%. V was pared by 4 bases and J by 4 bases, with 17 bases between. The CDR3 has 15 residues. Germline V CDR1 and CDR2: SGHRS, YFSETQ. This sequence was found in a man younger than 35 who received the YFV17D yellow fever vaccine. The sequencing here drew on CD4+ T cells sorted from PBMCs, taken on the day of the yellow fever booster vaccination. The rearrangement uses TRBV5-1 and TRBJ2-5; D uncertain. The CDR3, as DNA: TGCGCCAGCAGCCATCTGGCTGGGAATTTAGAGACCCAGTACTTC. The encoded protein is CASSHLAGNLETQYF.